This TCR beta chain comes out of a study of beta chain features in type 1 diabetes. Points from the study as a whole: TCRB CDR3s from Type 1 diabetes patients were moderately but significantly shorter in all four CD4+ subsets.

Expressed TCRB transcripts were sequenced because the isolated RNA had all been reverse transcribed beforehand. Here immunoSEQ multiplex PCR was the method, and the copy in TCRdb shows in-frame clones only, minus some. Here the sample spans about 160,000 clones, approximately 9.1% being singletons. Germline CDR1 and CDR2: MDHEN and SYDVKM. This CDR3 has 16 amino acids. Trimming left V 5 bases short and J 0 bases short, with 13 bases between. To note about this clone: Its antigen is currently unknown.

J is TRBJ1-4 and V is TRBV28; no firm D call. This clonotype was obtained from a woman aged 25 to 45 with type 1 diabetes. Sequenced material: central memory CD4+ T cells from blood. The CDR3 nucleotides read TGTGCCAGCAGTCTTCTTATGGGCGCAACTAATGAAAAACTGTTTTTT. Translating gives CASSLLMGATNEKLFF.